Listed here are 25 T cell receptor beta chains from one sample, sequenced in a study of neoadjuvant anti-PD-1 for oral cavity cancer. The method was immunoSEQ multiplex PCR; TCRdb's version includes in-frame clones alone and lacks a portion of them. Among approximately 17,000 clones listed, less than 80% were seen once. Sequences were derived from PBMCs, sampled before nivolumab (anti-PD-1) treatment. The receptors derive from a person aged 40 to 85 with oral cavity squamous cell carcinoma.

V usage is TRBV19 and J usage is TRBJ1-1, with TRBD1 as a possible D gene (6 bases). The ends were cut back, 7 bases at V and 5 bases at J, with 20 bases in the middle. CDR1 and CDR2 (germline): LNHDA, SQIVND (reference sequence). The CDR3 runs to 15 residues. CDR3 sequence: CASTPNPGVRTEAFF. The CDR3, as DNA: TGTGCCAGTACCCCGAATCCAGGGGTTCGTACTGAAGCTTTCTTT. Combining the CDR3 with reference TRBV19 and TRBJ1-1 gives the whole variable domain DGGITQSPKYLFRKEGQNVTLSCEQNLNHDAMYWYRQDPGQGLRLIYYSQIVNDFQKGDIAEGYSVSREKKESFPLTVTSAQKNPTAFYLCASTPNPGVRTEAFFGQGTRLTVV.

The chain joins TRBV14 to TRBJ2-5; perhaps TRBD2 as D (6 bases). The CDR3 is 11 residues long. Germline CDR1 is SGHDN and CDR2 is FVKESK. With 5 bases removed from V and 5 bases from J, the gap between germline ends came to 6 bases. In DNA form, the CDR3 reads TGTGCCAGCAGCGGGGGGGAGACCCAGTACTTC. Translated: CASSGGETQYF.

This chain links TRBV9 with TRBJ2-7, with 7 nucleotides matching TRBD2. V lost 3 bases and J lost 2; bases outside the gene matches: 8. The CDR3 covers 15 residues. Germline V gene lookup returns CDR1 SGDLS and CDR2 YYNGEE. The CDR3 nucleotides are TGTGCCAGCAGCGCCGAGAGTAGCGGGCCCTACGAGCAGTACTTC. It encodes CASSAESSGPYEQYF. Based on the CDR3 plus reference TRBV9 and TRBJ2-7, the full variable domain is DSGVTQTPKHLITATGQRVTLRCSPRSGDLSVYWYQQSLDQGLQFLIQYYNGEERAKGNILERFSAQQFPDLHSELNLSSLELGDSALYFCASSAESSGPYEQYFGPGTRLTVT.

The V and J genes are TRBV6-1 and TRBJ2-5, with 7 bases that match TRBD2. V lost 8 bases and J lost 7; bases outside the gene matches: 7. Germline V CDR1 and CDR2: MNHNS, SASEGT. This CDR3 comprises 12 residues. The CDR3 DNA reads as TGTGCCAGCCTCCTCGGGGGGTCGACCCAGTACTTC. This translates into CASLLGGSTQYF.

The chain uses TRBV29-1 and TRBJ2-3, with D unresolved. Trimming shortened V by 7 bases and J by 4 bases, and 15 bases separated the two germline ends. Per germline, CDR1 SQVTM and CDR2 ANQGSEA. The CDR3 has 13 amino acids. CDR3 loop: CSALGWAADTQYF. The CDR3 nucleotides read TGCAGCGCCCTGGGGTGGGCGGCAGATACGCAGTATTTT.

The CDR3 sequence is CASSSGAHFTDTQYF. The CDR3 DNA is TGTGCCAGCAGCTCCGGAGCCCATTTCACAGATACGCAGTATTTT. The genes are TRBV7-3 and TRBJ2-3; no definite D call. CDR3 length: 15 amino acids. Germline V gene sequence: CDR1 SGHTA, CDR2 FQGTGA. Trimming removed 4 bases at V and 2 bases at J, with 13 bases between. The whole variable domain, filled in from reference TRBV7-3 and TRBJ2-3, reads GAGVSQTPSNKVTEKGKYVELRCDPISGHTALYWYRQSLGQGPEFLIYFQGTGAADDSGLPNDRFFAVRPEGSVSTLKIQRTERGDSAVYLCASSSGAHFTDTQYFGPGTRLTVL.

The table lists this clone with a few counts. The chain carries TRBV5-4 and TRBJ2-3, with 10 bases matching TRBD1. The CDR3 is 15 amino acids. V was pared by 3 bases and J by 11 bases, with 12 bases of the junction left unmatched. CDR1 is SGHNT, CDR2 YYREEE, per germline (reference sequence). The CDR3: CASSSTGGDLWRQYF. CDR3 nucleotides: TGTGCCAGCAGCTCGACAGGGGGCGATCTTTGGAGGCAGTATTTT.

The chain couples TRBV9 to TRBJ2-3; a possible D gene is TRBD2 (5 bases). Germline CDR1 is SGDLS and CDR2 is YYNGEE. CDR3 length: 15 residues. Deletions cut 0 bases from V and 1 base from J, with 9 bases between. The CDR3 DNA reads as TGTGCCAGCAGCGTAGGGAATAGCGGCACAGATACGCAGTATTTT. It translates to CASSVGNSGTDTQYF.

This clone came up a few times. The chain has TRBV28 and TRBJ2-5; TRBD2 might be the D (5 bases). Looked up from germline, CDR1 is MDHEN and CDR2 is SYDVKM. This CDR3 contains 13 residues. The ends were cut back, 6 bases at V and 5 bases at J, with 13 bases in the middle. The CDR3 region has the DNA TGTGCCAGCAGACCTAACGGGGTTGAGACCCAGTACTTC. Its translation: CASRPNGVETQYF.

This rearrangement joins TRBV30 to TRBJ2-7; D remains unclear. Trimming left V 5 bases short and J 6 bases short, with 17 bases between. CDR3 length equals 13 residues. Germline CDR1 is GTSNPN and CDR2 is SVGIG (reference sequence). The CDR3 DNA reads TGTGCCTGGCAACCTACCAAGTTTGGCGAGCAGTACTTC. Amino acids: CAWQPTKFGEQYF.

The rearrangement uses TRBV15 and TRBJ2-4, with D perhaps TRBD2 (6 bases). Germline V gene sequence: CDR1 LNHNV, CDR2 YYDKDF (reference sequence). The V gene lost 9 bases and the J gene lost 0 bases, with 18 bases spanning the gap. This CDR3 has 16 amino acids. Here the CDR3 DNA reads TGTGCCACGAGGGCCGGGAGATCCTTAGCCAAAAACATTCAGTACTTC. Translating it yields CATRAGRSLAKNIQYF.

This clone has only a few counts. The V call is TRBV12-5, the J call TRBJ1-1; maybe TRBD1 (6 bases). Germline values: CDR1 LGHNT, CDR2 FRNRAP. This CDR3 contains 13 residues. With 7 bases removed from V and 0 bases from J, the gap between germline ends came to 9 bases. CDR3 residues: CASARQVNTEAFF. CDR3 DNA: TGTGCTAGTGCCCGACAGGTGAACACTGAAGCTTTCTTT.

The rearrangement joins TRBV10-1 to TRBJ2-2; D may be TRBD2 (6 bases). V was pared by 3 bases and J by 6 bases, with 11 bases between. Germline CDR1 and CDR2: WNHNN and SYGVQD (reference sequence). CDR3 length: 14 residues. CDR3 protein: CASSDDPSAGELFF. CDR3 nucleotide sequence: TGCGCCAGCAGTGACGATCCTAGCGCCGGGGAGCTGTTTTTT.

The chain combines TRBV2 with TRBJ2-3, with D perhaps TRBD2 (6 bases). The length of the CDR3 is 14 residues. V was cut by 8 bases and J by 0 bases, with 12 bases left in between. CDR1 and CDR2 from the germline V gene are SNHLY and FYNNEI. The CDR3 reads CASGGLLSTDTQYF. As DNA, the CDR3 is TGTGCCAGCGGGGGACTTTTAAGCACAGATACGCAGTATTTT.

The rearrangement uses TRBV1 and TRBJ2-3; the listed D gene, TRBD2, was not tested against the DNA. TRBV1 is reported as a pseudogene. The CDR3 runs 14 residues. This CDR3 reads CTSSQDLARDTQYF. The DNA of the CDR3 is TGCACCAGCAGCCAAGATCTAGCCCGAGATACGCAGTATTTT.

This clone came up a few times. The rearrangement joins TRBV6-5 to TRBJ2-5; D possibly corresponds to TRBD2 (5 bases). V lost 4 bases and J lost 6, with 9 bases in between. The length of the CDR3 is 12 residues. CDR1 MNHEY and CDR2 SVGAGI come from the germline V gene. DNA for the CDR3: TGTGCCAGCAGTTTGGACTTGAAGACCCAGTACTTC. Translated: CASSLDLKTQYF.

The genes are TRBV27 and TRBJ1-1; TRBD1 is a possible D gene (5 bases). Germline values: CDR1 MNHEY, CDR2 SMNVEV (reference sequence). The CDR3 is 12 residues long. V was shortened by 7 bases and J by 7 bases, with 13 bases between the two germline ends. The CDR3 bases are TGTGCCAGCAATACTGTTGGGGGTGAAGCTTTCTTT. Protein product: CASNTVGGEAFF.

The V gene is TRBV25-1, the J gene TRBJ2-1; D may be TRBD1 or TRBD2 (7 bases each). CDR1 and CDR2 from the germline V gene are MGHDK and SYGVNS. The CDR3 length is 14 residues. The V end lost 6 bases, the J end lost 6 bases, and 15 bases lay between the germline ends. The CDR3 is CASREAGGGNEQFF. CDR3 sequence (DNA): TGTGCCAGCAGGGAGGCAGGGGGGGGCAATGAGCAGTTCTTC.

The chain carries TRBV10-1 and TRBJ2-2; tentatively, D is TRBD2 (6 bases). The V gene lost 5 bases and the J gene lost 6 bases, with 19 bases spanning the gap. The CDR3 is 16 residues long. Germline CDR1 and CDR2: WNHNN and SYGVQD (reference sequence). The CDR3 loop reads CASSRRRGAIAGELFF. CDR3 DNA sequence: TGCGCCAGCAGTCGGCGGAGGGGCGCAATCGCCGGGGAGCTGTTTTTT.

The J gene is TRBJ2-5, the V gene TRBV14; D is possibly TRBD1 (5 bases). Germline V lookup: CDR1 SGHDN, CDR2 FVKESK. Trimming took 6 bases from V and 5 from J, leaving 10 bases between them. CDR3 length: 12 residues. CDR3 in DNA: TGTGCCAGCAGTGTCAGGGCGGAGACCCAGTACTTC. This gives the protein CASSVRAETQYF.

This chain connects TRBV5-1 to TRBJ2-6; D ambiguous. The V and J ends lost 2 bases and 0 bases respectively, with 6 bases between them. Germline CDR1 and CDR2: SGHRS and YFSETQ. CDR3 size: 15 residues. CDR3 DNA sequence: TGCGCCAGCAGCTTCCAGACCTCTGGGGCCAACGTCCTGACTTTC. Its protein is CASSFQTSGANVLTF. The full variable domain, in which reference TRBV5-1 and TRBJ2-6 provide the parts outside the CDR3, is KAGVTQTPRYLIKTRGQQVTLSCSPISGHRSVSWYQQTPGQGLQFLFEYFSETQRNKGNFPGRFSGRQFSNSRSEMNVSTLELGDSALYLCASSFQTSGANVLTFGAGSRLTVL.

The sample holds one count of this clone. The CDR3 is CSARDLEQYF. The CDR3 DNA sequence: TGCAGTGCTAGAGATTTGGAGCAGTACTTC. The J gene is TRBJ2-7, the V gene TRBV20-1; no firm D call. The CDR3 is 10 amino acids. Deletions cut 0 bases from V and 7 bases from J, with 4 bases between. Germline CDR1 and CDR2: DFQATT and SNEGSKA (reference sequence).

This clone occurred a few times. CDR3 coding DNA: TGTGCCAGCAGCTCCATTACCCGGTCGACGGAAAAACTGTTTTTT. It encodes CASSSITRSTEKLFF. This chain links TRBV13 with TRBJ1-4; no clear D gene. Looked up from germline, CDR1 is PRHDT and CDR2 is FYEKMQ (reference sequence). The CDR3 totals 15 residues. V was shortened by 4 bases and J by 8 bases, with 17 bases between the two germline ends.

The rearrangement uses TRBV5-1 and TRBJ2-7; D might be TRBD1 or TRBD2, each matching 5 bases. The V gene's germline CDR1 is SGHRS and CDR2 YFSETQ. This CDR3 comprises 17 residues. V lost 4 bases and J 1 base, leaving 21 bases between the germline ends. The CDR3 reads CASSGTDRDPFSYEQYF. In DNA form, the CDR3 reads TGCGCCAGCAGCGGAACCGACCGGGACCCCTTTTCCTACGAGCAGTACTTC.

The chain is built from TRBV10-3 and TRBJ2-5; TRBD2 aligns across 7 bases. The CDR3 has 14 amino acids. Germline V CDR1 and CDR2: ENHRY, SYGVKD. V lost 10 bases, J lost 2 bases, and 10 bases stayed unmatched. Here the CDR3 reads CATAGDTIQETQYF. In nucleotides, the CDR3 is TGTGCCACCGCGGGAGACACTATTCAAGAGACCCAGTACTTC.